These 26 T cell receptor beta chains came from one sample sequenced in a study of shared clonotypes between healthy human individuals. Assay: immunoSEQ multiplex PCR; the TCRdb copy retains only in-frame clones and omits some. The table includes approximately 1.4 million clones, 95% to 99% detected once. Sequencing was done on a sample of naive CD4+ T cells sorted from blood. As for subset: CD45RA+ positively selected. Receptor source: a man aged 25-45 years in good health.

The rearrangement uses TRBV7-2 and TRBJ1-1; possible D gene TRBD1, 5 bases. The CDR3 length is 14 residues. Germline CDR1 reads SGHTA; CDR2 reads FQGNSA. Trimming stripped 3 bases from V and 0 bases from J, with 8 bases between. As DNA, the CDR3 is TGTGCCAGCAGCTTCACGACAGTGAACACTGAAGCTTTCTTT. It encodes CASSFTTVNTEAFF.

The rearrangement joins TRBV28 to TRBJ2-3; D is perhaps TRBD2 (6 bases). The CDR3 is made up of 17 amino acids. The germline V and J ends were trimmed by 7 bases and 2 bases, with 22 bases remaining between them. Germline loops: CDR1 MDHEN, CDR2 SYDVKM. CDR3 amino acids: CASTKGTSTKFTDTQYF. CDR3 in DNA: TGTGCCAGCACAAAAGGGACTTCCACTAAGTTCACAGATACGCAGTATTTT.

The gene calls are TRBV5-6 and TRBJ2-2; D is unclear. V was trimmed by 6 bases and J by 0 bases, leaving 9 bases between them. The CDR3 spans 14 residues. Germline CDR1 is SGHDT and CDR2 is YYEEEE. CDR3 nucleotides: TGTGCCAGCAACTATGGTTCGAACACCGGGGAGCTGTTTTTT. Its protein is CASNYGSNTGELFF.

This chain uses TRBV6-5 with TRBJ2-3; possibly TRBD2 for D (6 bases). This CDR3 spans 16 amino acids. The germline CDR1 and CDR2 sequences are MNHEY and SVGAGI. V was cut by 0 bases and J by 4 bases, with 14 bases left in between. In DNA form, the CDR3 reads TGTGCCAGCAGTTACTCTGCGGGGATTAGCCCAGATACGCAGTATTTT. Translation gives CASSYSAGISPDTQYF.

In the case of this clone: Other DNA sequences from this sample encode an identical CDR3 as well. DNA of the CDR3: TGTGCCAGCAGCGTAGGACCAGATACGCAGTATTTT. This sequence encodes CASSVGPDTQYF. The chain joins TRBV9 to TRBJ2-3; no clear D gene. Trimming left V 0 bases short and J 4 bases short, with 3 bases between. The CDR3 loop spans 12 amino acids. CDR1 and CDR2 (germline): SGDLS, YYNGEE. Based on the CDR3 plus reference TRBV9 and TRBJ2-3, the full variable domain is DSGVTQTPKHLITATGQRVTLRCSPRSGDLSVYWYQQSLDQGLQFLIQYYNGEERAKGNILERFSAQQFPDLHSELNLSSLELGDSALYFCASSVGPDTQYFGPGTRLTVL.

This rearrangement joins TRBV19 to TRBJ2-2; no definite D call. The CDR3 is 18 residues long. CDR1 and CDR2 (germline): LNHDA, SQIVND (reference sequence). V was cut by 3 bases and J by 2 bases, with 19 bases left in between. In DNA form, the CDR3 reads TGTGCCAGTAGTATTTTCCGGACCGCATCGGTAAACACCGGGGAGCTGTTTTTT. Its translation: CASSIFRTASVNTGELFF.

The rearrangement joins TRBV7-9 to TRBJ2-3; 7 nucleotides line up with TRBD2. Trimming removed 0 bases from V and 7 bases from J; junction bases left unmatched: 1. This CDR3 has 13 amino acids. Germline V gene lookup returns CDR1 SEHNR and CDR2 FQNEAQ (reference sequence). CDR3 residues: CASSLAGGYTQYF. The CDR3 coding sequence is TGTGCCAGCAGCTTAGCGGGGGGGTATACGCAGTATTTT.

The V and J genes are TRBV27 and TRBJ2-7; maybe TRBD2 (5 bases). This CDR3 spans 16 amino acids. V lost 8 bases to trimming and J lost 5 bases, with 25 bases between them. Germline lookup yields CDR1 MNHEY and CDR2 SMNVEV (reference sequence). The CDR3 spells CASRPLLLGPSNEQYF. The CDR3 coding sequence is TGTGCCAGCCGTCCTTTACTACTAGGGCCGTCGAACGAGCAGTACTTC.

This clone was found once. The chain couples TRBV5-4 to TRBJ1-2; tentatively, D is TRBD1 (5 bases). The CDR3 has 14 residues. The germline gives CDR1 SGHNT, CDR2 YYREEE (reference sequence). The V end was cut by 0 bases, the J end by 5 bases, with 11 bases between. The CDR3 here is CASSLAGRRYGYTF. The CDR3 DNA reads as TGTGCCAGCAGCTTGGCGGGGCGCAGATATGGCTACACCTTC.

This sequence joins TRBV5-4 and TRBJ2-7, with D possibly being TRBD2 (5 bases). CDR1 and CDR2 (germline): SGHNT, YYREEE (reference sequence). The CDR3 is made up of 14 amino acids. V was clipped by 0 bases and J by 3 bases, with 10 bases between them. Here the CDR3 reads CASSLAGGDYEQYF. DNA of the CDR3: TGTGCCAGCAGCTTGGCCGGAGGAGACTACGAGCAGTACTTC.

The rearrangement links TRBV11-3 to TRBJ1-1; D not certain. Trimming stripped 0 bases from V and 1 base from J, with 12 bases between. The CDR3 loop spans 16 amino acids. Germline CDR1 is SGHNT and CDR2 is YENEEA. The CDR3 sequence is CASSLDPHGRNTEAFF. As DNA, the CDR3 is TGTGCCAGCAGCTTAGATCCCCATGGGCGGAACACTGAAGCTTTCTTT.

The chain uses TRBV4-2 and TRBJ2-5; no clear D. Per the germline V gene, CDR1 is LGHNA and CDR2 is YNFKEQ. V was clipped by 4 bases and J by 5 bases, with 11 bases between them. CDR3 length equals 13 residues. The CDR3 sequence is CASSPRFRETQYF. CDR3 in DNA: TGTGCCAGCAGCCCCCGGTTTCGGGAGACCCAGTACTTC.

The V gene is TRBV28, the J gene TRBJ1-2; 8 bases are a match to TRBD1. This CDR3 is built from 16 residues. V was clipped by 3 bases and J by 6 bases; unmatched bases: 12. CDR1 and CDR2 (germline): MDHEN, SYDVKM. CDR3 loop: CASSFGGPGGFNGYTF. The CDR3 region has the DNA TGTGCCAGCAGTTTTGGGGGACCAGGGGGCTTTAATGGCTACACCTTC.

In the case of this clone: Additional DNA sequences in this sample encode the identical CDR3. This sequence joins TRBV7-6 and TRBJ2-7; 10 bases are a match to TRBD1. CDR3 length equals 14 residues. Germline CDR1 SGHVS, CDR2 FNYEAQ. The junction had 1 base not matched to a gene; V was cut back by 5 bases and J by 0 bases. The CDR3 DNA reads as TGTGCCAGCAGCCGGACAGGGGGCTCCTACGAGCAGTACTTC. It specifies CASSRTGGSYEQYF.

The gene calls are TRBV9 and TRBJ1-4, with 9 bases aligning to TRBD1. Trimming at V came to 3 bases and at J to 7 bases, leaving 10 bases not matched to a gene. CDR1 and CDR2 from the germline V gene are SGDLS and YYNGEE. The CDR3 length is 16 residues. The CDR3 region has the DNA TGTGCCAGCAGCGCTACCTCCGGGACAGGGTCTGAAAAACTGTTTTTT. Translation gives CASSATSGTGSEKLFF.

The rearrangement joins TRBV5-6 to TRBJ2-7, with 8 bases identical to TRBD2. This CDR3 is built from 18 residues. Trimming cost V 4 bases and J 6 bases; bases outside gene matches: 21. Per the germline V gene, CDR1 is SGHDT and CDR2 is YYEEEE. CDR3 DNA: TGTGCCAGCAGCGCGTTGGACGGGGAAGGACTAGCTATCGTCGAGCAGTACTTC. Its protein product is CASSALDGEGLAIVEQYF.

CDR3 sequence reads: CASSQDPAGGLETQYF. DNA for the CDR3: TGTGCCAGCAGCCAAGATCCAGCGGGAGGGCTAGAGACCCAGTACTTC. The chain links TRBV4-2 to TRBJ2-5, with 10 bases aligning to TRBD2. V shed 0 bases, J shed 4 bases, and the junction held 5 bases outside the gene matches. CDR1 and CDR2 from the germline V gene are LGHNA and YNFKEQ. This CDR3 region has 16 residues.

The chain links TRBV4-2 to TRBJ2-1; D perhaps matches TRBD2 (5 bases). Between the trimmed V and J ends, which lost 2 bases and 6 bases, there was a span of 14 bases. The CDR3 extends over 15 amino acids. The germline V gene encodes CDR1 LGHNA and CDR2 YNFKEQ. In nucleotides, the CDR3 is TGTGCCAGCAGCCAAAGTGAGGGAGTGTTCAATGAGCAGTTCTTC. Translating it yields CASSQSEGVFNEQFF.

The CDR3 DNA reads as TGTGCCACCAGCATCGGACACAATGAGCAGTTCTTC. As protein: CATSIGHNEQFF. This rearrangement joins TRBV15 to TRBJ2-1; unclear D gene. Germline V gene lookup returns CDR1 LNHNV and CDR2 YYDKDF (reference sequence). The CDR3 is made up of 12 amino acids. The V end lost 4 bases, the J end lost 5 bases, and 6 bases lay between the germline ends. The full variable domain, rest sourced from reference TRBV15 and TRBJ2-1, is DAMVIQNPRYQVTQFGKPVTLSCSQTLNHNVMYWYQQKSSQAPKLLFHYYDKDFNNEADTPDNFQSRRPNTSFCFLDIRSPGLGDTAMYLCATSIGHNEQFFGPGTRLTVL.

The chain employs TRBV7-9 and TRBJ2-7; D might be TRBD1 (6 bases). CDR3 length equals 12 residues. Trimming left V 11 bases short and J 2 bases short, with 13 bases between. Germline CDR1 is SEHNR and CDR2 is FQNEAQ (reference sequence). CDR3 in DNA: TGTGCCTTGGGGACATACACCTACGAGCAGTACTTC. This encodes CALGTYTYEQYF. Full variable domain (remainder filled in from reference TRBV7-9 and TRBJ2-7): DTGVSQNPRHKITKRGQNVTFRCDPISEHNRLYWYRQTLGQGPEFLTYFQNEAQLEKSRLLSDRFSAERPKGSFSTLEIQRTEQGDSAMYLCALGTYTYEQYFGPGTRLTVT.

The chain has TRBV9 and TRBJ1-4, with D possibly being TRBD1 (6 bases). Germline V CDR1 and CDR2: SGDLS, YYNGEE. V was clipped by 0 bases and J by 5 bases, with 11 bases between them. The CDR3 is made up of 15 amino acids. CDR3 in amino acids: CASSVGTVKNEKLFF. In DNA, the CDR3 is TGTGCCAGCAGCGTAGGGACAGTAAAGAATGAAAAACTGTTTTTT.

The V gene is TRBV4-2, the J gene TRBJ2-1; D tentatively reads TRBD1 or TRBD2 (5 bases each). CDR3 length: 14 residues. Germline lookup yields CDR1 LGHNA and CDR2 YNFKEQ. V was trimmed by 0 bases and J by 10 bases, leaving 13 bases between them. This CDR3 is CASSQEGAGEEQFF. The CDR3 DNA sequence: TGTGCCAGCAGCCAAGAAGGGGCGGGTGAGGAGCAGTTCTTC.

This rearrangement joins TRBV15 to TRBJ2-7; 7 positions match TRBD2. The ends lost 0 bases at V and 2 bases at J; junction bases unmatched: 7. The CDR3 sequence is 16 residues long. The germline CDR1 and CDR2 sequences are LNHNV and YYDKDF (reference sequence). CDR3 nucleotides: TGTGCCACCAGCAGAGATCGGGGGGTATCAACCTACGAGCAGTACTTC. This translates into CATSRDRGVSTYEQYF.

The chain links TRBV2 to TRBJ2-3; D unresolved. CDR3 length: 14 amino acids. Germline CDR1 and CDR2: SNHLY and FYNNEI. The V and J ends lost 0 bases and 6 bases respectively, with 10 bases between them. The CDR3 DNA sequence: TGTGCCAGCAGTGAAGCGGGGTACTACGATACGCAGTATTTT. Encoded protein: CASSEAGYYDTQYF.

This rearrangement joins TRBV28 to TRBJ1-2, with 8 bases lining up with TRBD1. The CDR3 length is 14 residues. Germline values: CDR1 MDHEN, CDR2 SYDVKM. Trimming took 7 bases from V and 7 from J; bases not matched to a gene: 11. CDR3 nucleotides: TGTGCCAGCACTTTCCAGGGGGCGTTATCTGGCTACACCTTC. Amino acids: CASTFQGALSGYTF.

The chain links TRBV7-9 to TRBJ2-3, with TRBD1 matching 11 bases. The CDR3 contains 16 residues. The V and J ends lost 6 bases and 5 bases, in that order; junction bases with no gene match: 10. CDR1 SEHNR and CDR2 FQNEAQ come from the germline V gene (reference sequence). CDR3 DNA: TGTGCCAGCAGGCCTATGGACAGGGGGCGCGGAGATACGCAGTATTTT. Protein: CASRPMDRGRGDTQYF.